A selection of T cell receptor beta chains follows, all from one sample in a study of glioma-infiltrating T cells. Each CDR3 protein gets one entry after TCRdb re-called the multiplex PCR reads with MiXCR. The repertoire holds approximately 90,000 distinct CDR3 sequences, with about 23% as singletons. The sequenced sample was glioma tissue, nonneoplastic brain tissue, or PBMCs (not recorded which). The receptors were gathered from a human donor with low-grade glioma or glioblastoma, undergoing nonglioma brain surgery, or in good health (not recorded which). CDR3s include the opening cysteine and the closing phenylalanine or tryptophan. A D gene is named only where the DNA matches it firmly. Expanded clones get a size class; other rows say once, few or many, or leave the size out.

V gene	clone size	J gene	CDR3 length	D gene	CDR3 DNA	CDR3 protein
TRBV12-3/TRBV12-4	.	TRBJ2-7	15	TRBD2	TGTGCCAGCAGCCCCCGACTAGCGGGGGGCCGGGAGCAGTACTTC	CASSPRLAGGREQYF
TRBV5-1	.	TRBJ1-3	15	.	TGCGCCAGCAGCGCCGACGCTAACTCAGGAAACACCATATATTTT	CASSADANSGNTIYF
TRBV20-1	many	TRBJ2-7	14	TRBD1	TGCAGTGCTATAAGTGGAGACAGGGTCTACGAGCAGTACTTC	CSAISGDRVYEQYF
TRBV6-1	.	TRBJ1-5	16	.	TGTTCCAGCAGTGAAGCTAAACGGATTAGCAATCAGCCCCAGAATTTT	CSSSEAKRISNQPQNF
TRBV11-2	.	TRBJ1-2	15	.	TGTGCCAGCAGCTCGGCGGGGCAGGGCAACTATGGCTACACCTTC	CASSSAGQGNYGYTF
TRBV29-1	many	TRBJ2-1	13	.	TGCAGCGTTGATAGGCAGGGCCACAATGAGCAGTTCTTC	CSVDRQGHNEQFF
TRBV25-1	many	TRBJ2-3	13	.	TGTGCCAGCAGTGAGGGGGGGCCCAATACGCAGTATTTT	CASSEGGPNTQYF
TRBV19	.	TRBJ2-1	14	.	TGTGCCAGTACCTCGCTTGGGGGGTGGAATGAGCAGTTCTTC	CASTSLGGWNEQFF
TRBV7-6	many	TRBJ2-5	15	.	TGTGCCAGCAGCTTATTAGGAGGGGGTACGGAGACCCAGTACTTC	CASSLLGGGTETQYF
TRBV5-6	.	TRBJ1-2	12	TRBD1	TGTGCCTCCAACAGGGGGAACTATGGCTACACCTTC	CASNRGNYGYTF
TRBV6-2/TRBV6-3	.	TRBJ2-1	14	.	TGTGCCATCAGTGACAACCCCAACTACAATGAGCAGTTCTTC	CAISDNPNYNEQFF
TRBV7-9	few	TRBJ2-5	16	TRBD2	TGTGCCAGCAGCTTAAGTAGCGGGGGACCTCAAGAGACCCAGTACTTC	CASSLSSGGPQETQYF
TRBV7-9	many	TRBJ1-2	13	.	TGTGCCAGCAGCTTAGGGACGGATTATGGCTACACCTTC	CASSLGTDYGYTF
TRBV7-2	many	TRBJ1-1	12	.	TGTGCCAGCAGCCAGAACCGAGAGGAAGCTTTCTTT	CASSQNREEAFF
TRBV7-2	many	TRBJ1-2	18	TRBD1	TGTGCCAGCAGCTTAACCCGACAGGGCACGGAGCCTAACTATGGCTACACCTTC	CASSLTRQGTEPNYGYTF
TRBV20-1	many	TRBJ2-1	13	TRBD2	TGCAGTGCCCCTCCCGGGACTAGTGACGAGCAGTTCTTC	CSAPPGTSDEQFF
TRBV5-1	many	TRBJ2-1	14	TRBD2	TGCGCCAGCTCCACTAGCGGGAGGGTCGATGAGCAGTTCTTC	CASSTSGRVDEQFF
TRBV9	many	TRBJ2-3	15	TRBD1	TGTGCCAGCAGCGTCTGGACAGGGGGGCCAGATACGCAGTATTTT	CASSVWTGGPDTQYF
TRBV6-2/TRBV6-3	many	TRBJ2-1	13	.	TGTGCCAGCAGTTACGAGCGGAACAATGAGCAGTTCTTC	CASSYERNNEQFF
TRBV7-9	.	TRBJ1-1	11	.	TGTGCCAGCAGCTTAGCCCCGGGCGCTTTCTTT	CASSLAPGAFF
TRBV10-3	few	TRBJ2-1	14	.	TGTGCCATCAGTGGCGGAATAGCGGACCCGGGGAAATTCTTC	CAISGGIADPGKFF
TRBV2	once	TRBJ2-5	16	.	TGTGCCAGCAGTGCCCGGGGCGCGGTTAGTAGAGAGACCCAGTACTTC	CASSARGAVSRETQYF
TRBV2	few	TRBJ2-1	16	TRBD2	TGTGCCAGCAGTCAGTTCGGGACTAGCCCCTACAATGAGCAGTTCTTC	CASSQFGTSPYNEQFF
TRBV4-1	few	TRBJ2-7	20	.	TGCGCCAGCAGCCAACTTACTTCCTTTAGGGGGGGGTATAGCTCCTACGAGCAGTACTTC	CASSQLTSFRGGYSSYEQYF
TRBV12-3/TRBV12-4	.	TRBJ2-5	15	TRBD1	TGTGCCAGCAGCCTGGGACAGATGTACCAAGAGACCCAGTACTTC	CASSLGQMYQETQYF
TRBV4-2	.	TRBJ2-5	16	.	TGTGCCAGCAGCCCAGTTGTCCACGGGTACCAAGAGACCCAGTACTTC	CASSPVVHGYQETQYF
TRBV10-2	many	TRBJ2-3	12	.	TGCGCCAGCAGTGATGTCACAGATACGCAGTATTTT	CASSDVTDTQYF
TRBV7-2	many	TRBJ1-4	13	.	TGTGCCAGCAGCTTAGGGGTTCACGAAAAACTGTTTTTT	CASSLGVHEKLFF
TRBV6-2/TRBV6-3	many	TRBJ2-1	19	.	TGTGCCAGCAGTTACTCACCTCTAACCGGACCCCCCTCCTACAATGAGCAGTTCTTC	CASSYSPLTGPPSYNEQFF
TRBV7-9	many	TRBJ2-1	12	.	TGTGCCAGCAGCTTAGGAGGGGTCATCTGGTTCTTC	CASSLGGVIWFF
TRBV12-3/TRBV12-4	.	TRBJ1-2	16	.	TGTGCCAGCAGCCTAAGGGCTTCCAGGACGGGTATTGGCTACACCTTC	CASSLRASRTGIGYTF
TRBV6-2/TRBV6-3	many	TRBJ2-6	12	.	TGTGCCAGCAGCACTGGGGCCAACGTCCTGACTTTC	CASSTGANVLTF
TRBV12-3/TRBV12-4	.	TRBJ2-7	14	TRBD1	TGTGCCAGCAGTTCCGGGACAGGGTCCTACGAGCAGTACTTC	CASSSGTGSYEQYF
TRBV24-1	.	TRBJ2-3	16	TRBD2	TGTGCCACCGGTGACCCGGGACTAGCGGGGGGAGATACGCAGTATTTT	CATGDPGLAGGDTQYF
TRBV5-4	.	TRBJ2-7	16	TRBD2	TGTGCCAGCAGCCCCCGACTAGCGGCTGCAACCTACGAGCAGTACTTC	CASSPRLAAATYEQYF
TRBV6-1	many	TRBJ1-5	14	TRBD1	TGTGCCAGCGATCTGGACAGGGCAAATCAGCCCCAGCATTTT	CASDLDRANQPQHF
TRBV6-2/TRBV6-3	.	TRBJ1-3	17	TRBD1	TGTGCCAGCAGCAGGGAGACAGGGGGTCCCTCTGGAAACACCATATATTTT	CASSRETGGPSGNTIYF
TRBV11-2	.	TRBJ2-3	14	.	TGTGCCAGCAGCTTAGTTCGGGGTTCAGATACGCAGTATTTT	CASSLVRGSDTQYF
TRBV11-2	many	TRBJ2-5	19	TRBD2	TGTGCCAGCAGCCCTTCCCCGGGACTAGCGGCCTCGTACCAAGAGACCCAGTACTTC	CASSPSPGLAASYQETQYF
TRBV6-1	.	TRBJ2-5	18	TRBD2	TGTGCCAGCAGTGAAACCTCGACTAGCGGGAGGCTGGGAGAGACCCAGTACTTC	CASSETSTSGRLGETQYF
TRBV5-1	many	TRBJ1-2	14	TRBD1	TGCGCCAGCGCCTCTACAGGGGGAAACTATGGCTACACCTTC	CASASTGGNYGYTF
TRBV7-2	once	TRBJ1-1	14	.	TGTGCCAGCGGACTTGGGGGGCGGGTCACTGAAGCTTTCTTT	CASGLGGRVTEAFF